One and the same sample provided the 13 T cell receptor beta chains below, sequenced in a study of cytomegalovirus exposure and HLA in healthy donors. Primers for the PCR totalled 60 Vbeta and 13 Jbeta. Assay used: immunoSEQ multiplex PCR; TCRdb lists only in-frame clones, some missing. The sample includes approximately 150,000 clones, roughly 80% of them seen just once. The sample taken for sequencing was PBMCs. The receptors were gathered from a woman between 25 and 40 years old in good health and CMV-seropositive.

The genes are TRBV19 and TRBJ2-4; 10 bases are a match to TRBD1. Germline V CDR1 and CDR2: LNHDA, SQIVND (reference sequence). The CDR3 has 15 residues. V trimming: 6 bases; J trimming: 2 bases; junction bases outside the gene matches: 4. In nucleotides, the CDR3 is TGTGCCAGTAGGGGACAGGGGAGAACCAAAAACATTCAGTACTTC. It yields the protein CASRGQGRTKNIQYF. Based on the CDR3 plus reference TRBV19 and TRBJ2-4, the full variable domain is DGGITQSPKYLFRKEGQNVTLSCEQNLNHDAMYWYRQDPGQGLRLIYYSQIVNDFQKGDIAEGYSVSREKKESFPLTVTSAQKNPTAFYLCASRGQGRTKNIQYFGAGTRLSVL.

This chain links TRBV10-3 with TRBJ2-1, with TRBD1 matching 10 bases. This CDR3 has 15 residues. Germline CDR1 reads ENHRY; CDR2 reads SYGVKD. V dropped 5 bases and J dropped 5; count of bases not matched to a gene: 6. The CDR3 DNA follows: TGTGCCATCAGTACCGGGACAGGGGAAAACAATGAGCAGTTCTTC. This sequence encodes CAISTGTGENNEQFF.

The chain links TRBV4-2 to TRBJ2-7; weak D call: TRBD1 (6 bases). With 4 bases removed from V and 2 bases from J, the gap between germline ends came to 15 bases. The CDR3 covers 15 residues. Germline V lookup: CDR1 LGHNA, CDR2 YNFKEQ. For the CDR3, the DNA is TGTGCCAGCAGCCCATTAGACAGGCCGACCTACGAGCAGTACTTC. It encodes CASSPLDRPTYEQYF.

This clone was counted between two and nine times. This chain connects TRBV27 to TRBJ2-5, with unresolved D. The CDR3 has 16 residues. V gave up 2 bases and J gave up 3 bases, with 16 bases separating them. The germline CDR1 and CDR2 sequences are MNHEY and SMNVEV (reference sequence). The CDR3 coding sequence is TGTGCCAGCAGTTTACTACGACCCGGGTTAAAAGAGACCCAGTACTTC. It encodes CASSLLRPGLKETQYF.

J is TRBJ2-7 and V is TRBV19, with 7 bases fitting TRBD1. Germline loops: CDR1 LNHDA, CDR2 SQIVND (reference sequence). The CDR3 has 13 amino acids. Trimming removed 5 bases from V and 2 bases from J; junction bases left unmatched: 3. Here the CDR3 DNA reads TGTGCCAGTAGTGGGGACAGCACCTACGAGCAGTACTTC. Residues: CASSGDSTYEQYF.

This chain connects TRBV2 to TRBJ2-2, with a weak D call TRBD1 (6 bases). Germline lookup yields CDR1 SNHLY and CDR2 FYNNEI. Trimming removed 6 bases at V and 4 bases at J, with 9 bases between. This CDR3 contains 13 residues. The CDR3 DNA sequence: TGTGCCAGCAGCCGGGACACCACCGGGGAGCTGTTTTTT. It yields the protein CASSRDTTGELFF.

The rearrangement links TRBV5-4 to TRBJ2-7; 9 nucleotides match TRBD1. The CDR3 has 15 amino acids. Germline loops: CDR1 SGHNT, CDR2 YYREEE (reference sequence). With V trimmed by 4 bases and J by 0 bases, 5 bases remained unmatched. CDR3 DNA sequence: TGTGCCAGCAGCGGGACAGGGCATTTCTCCTACGAGCAGTACTTC. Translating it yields CASSGTGHFSYEQYF.

CDR3 residues: CASTPGGGLVNTIYF. In nucleotides, the CDR3 is TGTGCCAGCACCCCCGGGGGGGGGCTAGTAAACACCATATATTTT. The genes are TRBV7-8 and TRBJ1-3, with a weak D call TRBD1 (6 bases). The CDR3 runs 15 residues. In germline, CDR1 is SGHVS, CDR2 FQNEAQ. The V end lost 7 bases, the J end lost 6 bases, and 19 bases lay between the germline ends.

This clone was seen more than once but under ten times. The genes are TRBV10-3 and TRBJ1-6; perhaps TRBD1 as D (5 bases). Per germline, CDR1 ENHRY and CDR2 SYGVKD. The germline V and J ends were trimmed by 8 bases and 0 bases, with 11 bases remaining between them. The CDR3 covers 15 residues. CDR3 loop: CAIGDFSSYNSPLHF. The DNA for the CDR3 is TGTGCCATCGGGGACTTCAGCTCCTATAATTCACCCCTCCACTTT.

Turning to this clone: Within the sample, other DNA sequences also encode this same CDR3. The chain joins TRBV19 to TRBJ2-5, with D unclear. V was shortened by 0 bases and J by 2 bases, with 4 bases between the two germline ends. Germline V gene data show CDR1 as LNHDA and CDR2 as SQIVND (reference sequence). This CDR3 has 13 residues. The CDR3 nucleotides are TGTGCCAGTAGTATAGACAGGCAAGAGACCCAGTACTTC. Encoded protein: CASSIDRQETQYF.

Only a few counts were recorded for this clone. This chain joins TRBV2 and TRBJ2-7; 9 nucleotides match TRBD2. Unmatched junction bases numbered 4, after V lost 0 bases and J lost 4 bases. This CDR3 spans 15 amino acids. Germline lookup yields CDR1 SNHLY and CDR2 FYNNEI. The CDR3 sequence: CASSEALRGGYEQYF. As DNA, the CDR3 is TGTGCCAGCAGTGAAGCGCTGCGGGGGGGTTACGAGCAGTACTTC.

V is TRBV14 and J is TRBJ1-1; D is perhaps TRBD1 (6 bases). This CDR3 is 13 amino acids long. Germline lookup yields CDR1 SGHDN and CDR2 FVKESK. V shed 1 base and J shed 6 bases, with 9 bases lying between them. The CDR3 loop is CASSQGGGAEAFF. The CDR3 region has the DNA TGTGCCAGCAGCCAAGGAGGGGGAGCTGAAGCTTTCTTT.

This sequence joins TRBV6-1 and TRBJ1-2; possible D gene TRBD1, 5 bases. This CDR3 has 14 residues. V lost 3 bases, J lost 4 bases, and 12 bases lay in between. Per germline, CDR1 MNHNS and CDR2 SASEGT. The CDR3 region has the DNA TGTGCCAGCAGTGAGAGGCAGGGCCTCTATGGCTACACCTTC. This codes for CASSERQGLYGYTF.